This T cell receptor beta chain derives from a study of T cell responses to AZD1222 COVID-19 vaccine. The CDR3 has 12 residues. With 0 bases removed from V and 10 bases from J, the gap between germline ends came to 10 bases. Whole-study findings and limits: Spike-specific TCR breadth and depth grew following two AZD1222 doses. Clonal diversity may have been underestimated in mostly white British donors. Reports say nearly half of spike-specific TCRs go after unmutated variant regions.

As regards this clone: Its antigen is currently unknown.

Repertoires were generated with immunoSEQ multiplex PCR, while TCRdb's copy carries only in-frame clones and drops some. The data show about 140,000 clones, almost 95% seen once. This chain joins TRBV5-3 and TRBJ1-1, with D hard to call. TRBV5-3 is an open reading frame, and its role is uncertain. The source of this sequence is an adult in good health. The source material was peripheral blood, sampled on day 0 of AZD1222 vaccination. The DNA for the CDR3 is TGTGCCAGAAGCTTGGAGCGAGGAGTAGCTTTCTTT. Translating it yields CARSLERGVAFF.